This T cell receptor (beta chain) came from a study of blood T cell repertoires in COVID-19. Background on the study: Collection of acute and convalescent COVID-19 samples took place in the United States, Italy and Spain.

Trimming left V 5 bases short and J 8 bases short, with 16 bases between. Germline V lookup: CDR1 MDHEN, CDR2 SYDVKM. This CDR3 spans 14 amino acids. This clone was picked up a small number of times. The Seattle patients, enrolled during active infection, were followed longitudinally. How the authors handled the data: Amplification of reference gene primers was used by the study to estimate nucleated cell counts. Using immunoSEQ multiplex PCR, the repertoire was profiled, and TCRdb retains in-frame clones only, with some absent. The D gene and trimming were derived from the DNA, and the V and J assignments and clone size from that table. The table shows 250,000 to 350,000 clones, with about 80% occurring only once.

This chain connects TRBV28 to TRBJ1-5, with D possibly matching TRBD1 (5 bases). Sequenced input: peripheral blood. This TCR was sampled from a person between 65 and 79 years old with COVID-19, enrolled during active disease. CDR3 residues: CASSVWGEAEPQHF. In DNA form, the CDR3 reads TGTGCCAGCAGTGTTTGGGGGGAGGCCGAGCCCCAGCATTTT.